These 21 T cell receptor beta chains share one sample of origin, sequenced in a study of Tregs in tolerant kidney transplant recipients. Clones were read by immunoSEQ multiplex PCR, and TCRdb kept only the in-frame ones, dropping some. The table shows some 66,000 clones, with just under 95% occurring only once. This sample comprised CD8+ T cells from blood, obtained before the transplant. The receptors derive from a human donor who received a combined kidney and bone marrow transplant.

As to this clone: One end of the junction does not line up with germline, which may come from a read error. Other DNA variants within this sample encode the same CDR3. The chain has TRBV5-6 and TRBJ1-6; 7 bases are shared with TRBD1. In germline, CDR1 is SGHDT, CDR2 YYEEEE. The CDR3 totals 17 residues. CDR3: CASSARDRLSYNSPLHF. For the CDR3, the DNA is TGTGCCAGCAGCGCCCGGGACAGATTGTCCTATAATTCCCCCCTCCACTTT. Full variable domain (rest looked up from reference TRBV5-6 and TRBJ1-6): DAGVTQSPTHLIKTRGQQVTLRCSPKSGHDTVSWYQQALGQGPQFIFQYYEEEERQRGNFPDRFSGHQFPNYSSELNVNALLLGDSALYLCASSARDRLSYNSPLHFGNGTRLTVT.

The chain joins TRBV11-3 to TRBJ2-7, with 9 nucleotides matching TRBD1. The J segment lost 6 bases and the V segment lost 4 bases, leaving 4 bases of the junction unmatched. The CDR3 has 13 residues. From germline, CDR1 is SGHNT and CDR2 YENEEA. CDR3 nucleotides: TGTGCCAGCAGCTATGGGACAGGGAGCGAGCAGTACTTC. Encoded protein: CASSYGTGSEQYF.

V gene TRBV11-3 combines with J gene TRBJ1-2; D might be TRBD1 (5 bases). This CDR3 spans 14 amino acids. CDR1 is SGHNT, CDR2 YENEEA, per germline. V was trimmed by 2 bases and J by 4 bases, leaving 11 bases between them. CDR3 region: CASSLTGGLYGYTF. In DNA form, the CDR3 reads TGTGCCAGCAGCTTAACAGGCGGTCTCTATGGCTACACCTTC.

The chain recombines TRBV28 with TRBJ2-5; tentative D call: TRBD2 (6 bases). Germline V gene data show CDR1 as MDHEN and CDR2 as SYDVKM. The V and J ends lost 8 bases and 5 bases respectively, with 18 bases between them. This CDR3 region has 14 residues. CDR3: CASAKRVRGETQYF. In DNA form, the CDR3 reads TGTGCCAGCGCCAAGCGGGTGCGAGGGGAGACCCAGTACTTC.

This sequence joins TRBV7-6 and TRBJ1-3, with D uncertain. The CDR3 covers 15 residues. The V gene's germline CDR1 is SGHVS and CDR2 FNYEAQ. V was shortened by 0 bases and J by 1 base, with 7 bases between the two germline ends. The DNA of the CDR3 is TGTGCCAGCAGCTTAGCACCGGGTTCTGGAAACACCATATATTTT. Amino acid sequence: CASSLAPGSGNTIYF.

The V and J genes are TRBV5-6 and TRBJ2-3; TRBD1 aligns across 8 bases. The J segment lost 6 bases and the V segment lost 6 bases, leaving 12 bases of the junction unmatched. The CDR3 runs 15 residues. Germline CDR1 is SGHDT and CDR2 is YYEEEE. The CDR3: CASILEQGARDTQYF. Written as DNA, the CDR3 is TGTGCCAGCATCCTGGAGCAGGGGGCTAGGGATACGCAGTATTTT.

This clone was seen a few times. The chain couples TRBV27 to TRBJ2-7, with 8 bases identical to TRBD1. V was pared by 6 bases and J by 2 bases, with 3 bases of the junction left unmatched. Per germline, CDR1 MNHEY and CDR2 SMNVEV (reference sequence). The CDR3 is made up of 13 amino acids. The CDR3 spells CASSPGQAYEQYF. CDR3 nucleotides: TGTGCCAGCAGCCCGGGACAGGCCTACGAGCAGTACTTC.

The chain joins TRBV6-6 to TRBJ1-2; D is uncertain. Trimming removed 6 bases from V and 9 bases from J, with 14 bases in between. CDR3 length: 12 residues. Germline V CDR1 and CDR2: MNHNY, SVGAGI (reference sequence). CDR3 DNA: TGTGCCAGCAGCGTGAATCGGGGTAGCTACACCTTC. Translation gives CASSVNRGSYTF.

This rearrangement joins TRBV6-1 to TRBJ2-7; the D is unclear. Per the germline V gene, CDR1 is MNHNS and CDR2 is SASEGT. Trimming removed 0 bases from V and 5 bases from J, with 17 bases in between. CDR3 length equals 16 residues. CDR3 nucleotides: TGTGCCAGCAGTGAAGCGAATTGGGCAGTCCTCCACGAGCAGTACTTC. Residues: CASSEANWAVLHEQYF.

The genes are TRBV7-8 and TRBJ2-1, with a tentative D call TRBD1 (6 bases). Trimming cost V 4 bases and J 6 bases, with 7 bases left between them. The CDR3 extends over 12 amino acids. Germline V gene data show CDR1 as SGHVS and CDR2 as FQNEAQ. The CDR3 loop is CASSSDSNEQFF. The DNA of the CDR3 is TGTGCCAGCAGCTCGGACAGCAATGAGCAGTTCTTC.

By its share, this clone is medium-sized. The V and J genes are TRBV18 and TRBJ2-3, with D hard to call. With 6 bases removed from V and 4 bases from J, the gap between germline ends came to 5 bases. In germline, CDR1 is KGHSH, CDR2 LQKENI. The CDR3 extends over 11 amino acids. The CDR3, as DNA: TGTGCCAGCTCCCCTCCAGATACGCAGTATTTT. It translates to CASSPPDTQYF.

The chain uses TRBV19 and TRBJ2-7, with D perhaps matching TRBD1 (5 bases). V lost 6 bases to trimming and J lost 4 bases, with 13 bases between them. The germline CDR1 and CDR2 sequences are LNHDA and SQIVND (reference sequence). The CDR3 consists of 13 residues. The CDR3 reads CASSLSQGYEQYF. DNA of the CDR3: TGTGCCAGTAGCCTGAGTCAGGGTTACGAGCAGTACTTC.

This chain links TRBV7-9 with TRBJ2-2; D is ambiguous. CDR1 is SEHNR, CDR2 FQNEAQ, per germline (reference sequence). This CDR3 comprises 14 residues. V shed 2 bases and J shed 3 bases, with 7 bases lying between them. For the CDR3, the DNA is TGTGCCAGCAGCTTACCCCCTCACACCGGGGAGCTGTTTTTT. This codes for CASSLPPHTGELFF.

As DNA, the CDR3 is TGTGCCAGCAGCTTAATTCCCGCCGGGACAGCAGTCTACGAGCAGTACTTC. Translating gives CASSLIPAGTAVYEQYF. This sequence joins TRBV7-2 and TRBJ2-7; 7 bases match TRBD1. This CDR3 is built from 17 residues. The J segment lost 3 bases and the V segment lost 2 bases, leaving 13 bases of the junction unmatched. The V gene's germline CDR1 is SGHTA and CDR2 FQGNSA.

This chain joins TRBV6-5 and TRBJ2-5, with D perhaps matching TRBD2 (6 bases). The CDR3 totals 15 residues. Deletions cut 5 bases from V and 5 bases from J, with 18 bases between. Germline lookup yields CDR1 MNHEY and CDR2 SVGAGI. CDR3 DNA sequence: TGTGCCAGCAGTCGCCGGGACTCCCTAGGGGAGACCCAGTACTTC. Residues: CASSRRDSLGETQYF.

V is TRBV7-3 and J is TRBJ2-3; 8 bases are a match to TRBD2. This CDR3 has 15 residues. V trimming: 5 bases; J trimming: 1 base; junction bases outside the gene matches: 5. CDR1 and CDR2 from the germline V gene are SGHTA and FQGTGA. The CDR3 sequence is CASSPGLVRTDTQYF. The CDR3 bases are TGTGCCAGCAGCCCGGGACTAGTGCGCACAGATACGCAGTATTTT.

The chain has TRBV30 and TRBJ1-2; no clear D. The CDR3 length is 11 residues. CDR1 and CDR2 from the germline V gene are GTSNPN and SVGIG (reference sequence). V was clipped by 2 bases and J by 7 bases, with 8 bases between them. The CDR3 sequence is CAWSLRGGYTF. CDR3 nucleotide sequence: TGTGCCTGGAGTCTCCGCGGTGGCTACACCTTC.

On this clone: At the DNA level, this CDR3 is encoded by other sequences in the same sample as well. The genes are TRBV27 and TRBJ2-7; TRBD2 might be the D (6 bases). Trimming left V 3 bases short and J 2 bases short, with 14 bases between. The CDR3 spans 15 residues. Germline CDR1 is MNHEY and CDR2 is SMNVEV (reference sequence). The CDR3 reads CASSLAGGVTYEQYF. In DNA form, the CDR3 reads TGTGCCAGCAGTTTGGCGGGCGGGGTTACCTACGAGCAGTACTTC.

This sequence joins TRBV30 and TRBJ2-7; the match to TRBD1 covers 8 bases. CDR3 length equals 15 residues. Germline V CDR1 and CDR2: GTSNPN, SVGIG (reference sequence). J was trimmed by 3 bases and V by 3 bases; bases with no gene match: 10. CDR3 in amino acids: CAWSHGQGAYYEQYF. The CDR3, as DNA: TGTGCCTGGAGCCACGGACAGGGAGCCTACTACGAGCAGTACTTC.

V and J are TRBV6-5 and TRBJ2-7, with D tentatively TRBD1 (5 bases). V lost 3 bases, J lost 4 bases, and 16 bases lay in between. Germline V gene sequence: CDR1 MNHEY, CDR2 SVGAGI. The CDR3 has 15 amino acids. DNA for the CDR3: TGTGCCAGCAGTTATATGTCCCCCAGGGATTACGAGCAGTACTTC. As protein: CASSYMSPRDYEQYF.

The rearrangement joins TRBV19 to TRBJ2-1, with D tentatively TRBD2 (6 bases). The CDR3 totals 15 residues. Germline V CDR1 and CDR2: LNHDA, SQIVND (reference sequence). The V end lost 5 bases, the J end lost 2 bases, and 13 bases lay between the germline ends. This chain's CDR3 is CASSPSGGAYNEQFF. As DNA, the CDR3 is TGTGCCAGTAGTCCCAGTGGAGGGGCCTACAATGAGCAGTTCTTC. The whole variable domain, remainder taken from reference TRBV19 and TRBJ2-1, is DGGITQSPKYLFRKEGQNVTLSCEQNLNHDAMYWYRQDPGQGLRLIYYSQIVNDFQKGDIAEGYSVSREKKESFPLTVTSAQKNPTAFYLCASSPSGGAYNEQFFGPGTRLTVL.